Here is one TCR beta chain with its context. The protocol was immunoSEQ multiplex PCR, while the TCRdb copy is restricted to in-frame clones and leaves out a portion. Found here are around 100,000 clones, over 75% of them singletons; the top ten hold approximately 7.3%. The entry originates in a study of blood T cell repertoires in COVID-19. Per the germline V gene, CDR1 is MNHEY and CDR2 is SVGAGI. Trimming took 3 bases from V and 1 from J, leaving 5 bases between them. This CDR3 is 13 amino acids long. The receptor was derived from a man aged 25 to 40 in a cohort sampled during active COVID-19. The J gene is TRBJ2-3, the V gene TRBV6-5; no definite D call. The source material was peripheral blood. The CDR3 coding sequence is TGTGCCAGCAGTTATACAGGCACAGATACGCAGTATTTT. It yields the protein CASSYTGTDTQYF.